This entry lists 8 T cell receptor beta chains sequenced from one sample in a study of T cells in Graves' hyperthyroidism and ophthalmopathy. The CDR3 regions of TCR beta were amplified from RNA transcripts. HTBI primers drove first-round RT-PCR of the TCR CDR3. Each CDR3 protein is one row after TCRdb ran MiXCR on the multiplex PCR reads. The sample has some 570,000 distinct CDR3 sequences, approximately 14% seen once; the top ten hold 7.1%. Sequences were obtained from blood. These receptors were taken from a woman between 18 and 29 years old with Graves' ophthalmopathy.

The V call is TRBV18, the J call TRBJ1-5, with D perhaps TRBD1 (6 bases). V lost 2 bases, J lost 3 bases, and 17 bases lay in between. Germline V gene sequence: CDR1 KGHSH, CDR2 LQKENI. The CDR3 contains 17 residues. CDR3: CASSPYPDTGPNQPQHF. The CDR3 nucleotides read TGTGCCAGCTCACCATATCCCGACACAGGGCCCAATCAGCCCCAGCATTTT.

This clonotype was picked up many times. The chain combines TRBV28 with TRBJ2-5; TRBD1 matches 7 bases. Germline V CDR1 and CDR2: MDHEN, SYDVKM. The CDR3 runs 14 residues. V dropped 5 bases and J dropped 3; count of bases not matched to a gene: 6. The CDR3: CASSDTQGEETQYF. The CDR3 DNA reads TGTGCCAGCAGTGACACCCAGGGGGAAGAGACCCAGTACTTC.

This clonotype was seen only once. This may be a read error: a much more frequent sequence differs by one nucleotide. The V gene is TRBV20-1, the J gene TRBJ2-7; 7 nucleotides agree with TRBD2. CDR1 DFQATT and CDR2 SNEGSKA come from the germline V gene (reference sequence). The trim removed 2 bases at V and 1 base at J, leaving 17 bases unmatched. The CDR3 length is 18 residues. CDR3 bases: TGCAGTGCTAGATTTTGGGGGGTCGGCGGCGGGAGATCCTACGAGCAGTACTTC. This codes for CSARFWGVGGGRSYEQYF.

This clonotype was recorded a few times. The rearrangement links TRBV6-2 or TRBV6-3 to TRBJ2-5, with 8 bases that match TRBD1. The CDR3 sequence is 15 residues long. Trimming removed 2 bases from V and 1 base from J; junction bases left unmatched: 3. Germline CDR1 reads MNHEY; CDR2 reads SVGEGT. The CDR3 loop reads CASSYTTGVQETQYF. As DNA, the CDR3 is TGTGCCAGCAGTTACACGACAGGGGTCCAAGAGACCCAGTACTTC.

This clonotype was seen ten or more times. The V gene is TRBV29-1, the J gene TRBJ2-5; the D gene is possibly TRBD2 (5 bases). CDR3 length: 13 amino acids. The germline V gene encodes CDR1 SQVTM and CDR2 ANQGSEA. V lost 4 bases to trimming and J lost 2 bases, with 11 bases between them. The CDR3 loop reads CSVGGSDQETQYF. The CDR3 DNA reads as TGCAGCGTTGGTGGGAGCGATCAAGAGACCCAGTACTTC.

This sequence joins TRBV4-3 and TRBJ1-2; perhaps TRBD1 as D (6 bases). Germline-derived CDR1 and CDR2 are LGHNA and YSLEER. Trimming stripped 0 bases from V and 7 bases from J, with 18 bases between. The CDR3 length is 16 residues. The CDR3: CASSQETLVLGGGYTF. CDR3 nucleotides: TGCGCCAGCAGCCAAGAGACCCTCGTTTTAGGGGGTGGCTACACCTTC.

This clonotype has a count of ten or more. For the CDR3, the DNA is TGTGCCAGCTCACCACGGGGGACTGGAGTAAGAGTCGAGCAGTACTTC. Its translation is CASSPRGTGVRVEQYF. This chain connects TRBV18 to TRBJ2-7, with D perhaps matching TRBD2 (6 bases). V lost 1 base and J 6 bases, leaving 19 bases between the germline ends. This CDR3 comprises 16 residues. Germline CDR1 reads KGHSH; CDR2 reads LQKENI.

The sample holds a few counts of this clonotype. This chain links TRBV6-2 or TRBV6-3 with TRBJ1-1, with D tentatively TRBD1 (5 bases). Germline CDR1 MNHEY, CDR2 SVGEGT. V lost 2 bases and J 0 bases, leaving 10 bases between the germline ends. There are 15 residues in the CDR3. CDR3: CASSYPRGVNTEAFF. As DNA, the CDR3 is TGTGCCAGCAGTTACCCCCGGGGGGTGAACACTGAAGCTTTCTTT.